These 3 T cell receptor beta chains originate from one sample sequenced in a study of cytotoxic CD8 clonotypes in ibrutinib-treated CLL. Measured with immunoSEQ multiplex PCR; TCRdb has only the in-frame clones, and not every one. The table includes under 300,000 clones, about three quarters detected once. The sample consisted of PBMCs, taken after 24 months of ibrutinib treatment. Receptors originate from a human donor with chronic lymphocytic leukemia.

The chain employs TRBV29-1 and TRBJ2-7; the D gene is possibly TRBD2 (5 bases). Germline assignment: CDR1 SQVTM and CDR2 ANQGSEA. This CDR3 is built from 12 residues. The V and J ends lost 4 bases and 4 bases respectively, with 11 bases between them. CDR3: CSVGESVYEQYF. In DNA, the CDR3 is TGCAGCGTTGGGGAGTCGGTTTACGAGCAGTACTTC.

This clone came up a few times. The chain recombines TRBV7-9 with TRBJ2-5; no firm D call. CDR3 length: 13 residues. From germline, CDR1 is SEHNR and CDR2 FQNEAQ (reference sequence). V lost 4 bases and J lost 5, with 11 bases in between. The CDR3 bases are TGTGCCAGCAGCTCAGACTGGGCTGAGACCCAGTACTTC. It translates to CASSSDWAETQYF.

About this clone itself: This specimen includes other DNA sequences encoding the same CDR3. The chain recombines TRBV9 with TRBJ2-1; tentatively, D is TRBD2 (5 bases). The CDR3 consists of 11 residues. V lost 0 bases and J lost 10, with 5 bases in between. Germline V gene lookup returns CDR1 SGDLS and CDR2 YYNGEE. The CDR3 DNA is TGTGCCAGCAGCGTAGCGGGGGAGCAGTTCTTC. Translation gives CASSVAGEQFF.